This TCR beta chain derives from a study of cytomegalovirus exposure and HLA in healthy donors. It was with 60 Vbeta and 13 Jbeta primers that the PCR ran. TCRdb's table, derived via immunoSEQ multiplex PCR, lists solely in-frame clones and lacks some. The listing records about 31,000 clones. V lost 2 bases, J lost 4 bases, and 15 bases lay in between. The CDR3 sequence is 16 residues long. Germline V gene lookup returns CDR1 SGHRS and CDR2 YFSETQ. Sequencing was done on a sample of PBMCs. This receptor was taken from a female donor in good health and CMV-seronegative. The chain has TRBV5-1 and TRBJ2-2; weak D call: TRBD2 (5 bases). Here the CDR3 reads CASSFLEAGTTGELFF. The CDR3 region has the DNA TGCGCCAGCAGCTTTCTGGAGGCCGGAACCACCGGGGAGCTGTTTTTT.